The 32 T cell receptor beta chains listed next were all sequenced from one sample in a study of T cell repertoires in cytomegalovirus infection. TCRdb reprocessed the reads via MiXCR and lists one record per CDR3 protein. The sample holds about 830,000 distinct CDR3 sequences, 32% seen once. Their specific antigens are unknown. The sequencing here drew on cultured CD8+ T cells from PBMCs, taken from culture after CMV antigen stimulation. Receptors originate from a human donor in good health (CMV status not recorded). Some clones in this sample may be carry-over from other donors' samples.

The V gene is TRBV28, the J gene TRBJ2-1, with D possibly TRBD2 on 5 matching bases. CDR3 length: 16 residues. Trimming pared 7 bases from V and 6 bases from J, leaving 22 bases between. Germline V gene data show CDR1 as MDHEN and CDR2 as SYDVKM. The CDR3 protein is CASIFPNPTRTNEQFF. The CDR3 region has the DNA TGTGCCAGCATTTTTCCTAACCCCACTAGGACCAATGAGCAGTTCTTC.

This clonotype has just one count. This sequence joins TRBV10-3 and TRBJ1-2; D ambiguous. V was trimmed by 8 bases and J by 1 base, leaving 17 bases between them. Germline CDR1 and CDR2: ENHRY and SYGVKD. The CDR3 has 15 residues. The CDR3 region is CAIAHTETFNYGYTF. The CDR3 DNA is TGTGCCATCGCCCACACAGAGACTTTTAACTATGGCTACACCTTC.

The CDR3 protein is CASSIYGDSYNEQFF. In nucleotides, the CDR3 is TGTGCCAGTAGTATTTATGGAGACTCCTACAATGAGCAGTTCTTC. This chain links TRBV19 with TRBJ2-1; D unclear. The CDR3 consists of 15 residues. Germline loops: CDR1 LNHDA, CDR2 SQIVND (reference sequence). V was trimmed by 3 bases and J by 0 bases, leaving 9 bases between them. Full variable domain (outside the CDR3, taken from reference TRBV19 and TRBJ2-1): DGGITQSPKYLFRKEGQNVTLSCEQNLNHDAMYWYRQDPGQGLRLIYYSQIVNDFQKGDIAEGYSVSREKKESFPLTVTSAQKNPTAFYLCASSIYGDSYNEQFFGPGTRLTVL.

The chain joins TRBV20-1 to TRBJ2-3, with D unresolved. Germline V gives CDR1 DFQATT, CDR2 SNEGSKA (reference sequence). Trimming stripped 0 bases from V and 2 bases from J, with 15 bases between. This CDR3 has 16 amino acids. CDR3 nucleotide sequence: TGCAGTGCTAGAGATAAGACCGACGTATTCACAGATACGCAGTATTTT. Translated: CSARDKTDVFTDTQYF.

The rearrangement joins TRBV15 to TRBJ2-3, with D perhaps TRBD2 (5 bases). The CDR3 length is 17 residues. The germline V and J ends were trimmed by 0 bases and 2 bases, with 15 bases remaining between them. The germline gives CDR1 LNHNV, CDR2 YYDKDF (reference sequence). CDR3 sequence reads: CATSRDRGYRDTDTQYF. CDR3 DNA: TGTGCCACCAGCAGAGACAGAGGATATCGGGACACAGATACGCAGTATTTT. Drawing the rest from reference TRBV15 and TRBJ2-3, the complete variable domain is DAMVIQNPRYQVTQFGKPVTLSCSQTLNHNVMYWYQQKSSQAPKLLFHYYDKDFNNEADTPDNFQSRRPNTSFCFLDIRSPGLGDTAMYLCATSRDRGYRDTDTQYFGPGTRLTVL.

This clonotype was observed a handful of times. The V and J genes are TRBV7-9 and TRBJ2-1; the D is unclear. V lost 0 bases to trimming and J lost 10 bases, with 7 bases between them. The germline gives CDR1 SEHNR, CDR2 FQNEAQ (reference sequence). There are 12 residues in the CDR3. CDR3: CASSLALREQFF. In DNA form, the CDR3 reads TGTGCCAGCAGCTTAGCGTTGCGGGAGCAGTTCTTC.

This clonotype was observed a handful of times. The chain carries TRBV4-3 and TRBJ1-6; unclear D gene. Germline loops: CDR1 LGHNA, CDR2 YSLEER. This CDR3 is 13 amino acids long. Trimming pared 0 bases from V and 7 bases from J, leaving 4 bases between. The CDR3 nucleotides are TGCGCCAGCAGCCAAGAGGACAATTCACCCCTCCACTTT. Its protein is CASSQEDNSPLHF.

CDR3 loop: CASSLDAGAGNIQYF. The CDR3 nucleotides read TGTGCCAGCAGCTTAGATGCGGGGGCCGGTAACATTCAGTACTTC. The V call is TRBV7-3, the J call TRBJ2-4; a weak D match, TRBD2 (7 bases). V was trimmed by 2 bases and J by 7 bases, leaving 15 bases between them. This CDR3 has 15 residues. Germline V gives CDR1 SGHTA, CDR2 FQGTGA.

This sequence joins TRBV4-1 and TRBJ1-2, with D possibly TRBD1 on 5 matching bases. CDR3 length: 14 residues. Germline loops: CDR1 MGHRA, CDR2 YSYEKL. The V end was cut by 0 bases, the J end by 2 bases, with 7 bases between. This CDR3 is CASSQDRENYGYTF. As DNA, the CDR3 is TGCGCCAGCAGCCAAGACAGGGAGAACTATGGCTACACCTTC.

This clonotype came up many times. The DNA for the CDR3 is TGTGCCAGCAGCTTTCCGACAGGGGGAAACACAGATACGCAGTATTTT. As protein: CASSFPTGGNTDTQYF. This chain connects TRBV7-2 to TRBJ2-3; TRBD1 matches 9 bases. The CDR3 totals 16 residues. CDR1 is SGHTA and CDR2 is FQGNSA in the germline V gene. Trimming at V came to 3 bases and at J to 2 bases, leaving 6 bases not matched to a gene. Full variable domain (outside the CDR3, taken from reference TRBV7-2 and TRBJ2-3): GAGVSQSPSNKVTEKGKDVELRCDPISGHTALYWYRQSLGQGLEFLIYFQGNSAPDKSGLPSDRFSAERTGGSVSTLTIQRTQQEDSAVYLCASSFPTGGNTDTQYFGPGTRLTVL.

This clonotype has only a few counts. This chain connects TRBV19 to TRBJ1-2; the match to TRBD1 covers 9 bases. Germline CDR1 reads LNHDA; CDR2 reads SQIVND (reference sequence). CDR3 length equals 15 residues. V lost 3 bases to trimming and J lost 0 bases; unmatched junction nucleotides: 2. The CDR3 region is CASSIRDRANYGYTF. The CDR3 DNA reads TGTGCCAGTAGTATCCGGGACAGGGCTAACTATGGCTACACCTTC. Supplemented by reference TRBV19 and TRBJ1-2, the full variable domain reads DGGITQSPKYLFRKEGQNVTLSCEQNLNHDAMYWYRQDPGQGLRLIYYSQIVNDFQKGDIAEGYSVSREKKESFPLTVTSAQKNPTAFYLCASSIRDRANYGYTFGSGTRLTVV.

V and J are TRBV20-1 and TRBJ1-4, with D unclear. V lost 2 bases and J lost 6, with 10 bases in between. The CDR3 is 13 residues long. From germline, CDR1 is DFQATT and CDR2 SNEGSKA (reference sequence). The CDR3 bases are TGCAGTGCTAGAACCAGGAGAGATGAAAAACTGTTTTTT. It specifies CSARTRRDEKLFF.

CDR3 region: CASSWRTGIGDTQYF. The CDR3 nucleotides read TGTGCCAGCAGTTGGCGGACAGGGATTGGAGATACGCAGTATTTT. The chain recombines TRBV6-5 with TRBJ2-3; 8 bases are shared with TRBD1. The germline gives CDR1 MNHEY, CDR2 SVGAGI. The CDR3 extends over 15 amino acids. V was clipped by 4 bases and J by 5 bases; unmatched bases: 8.

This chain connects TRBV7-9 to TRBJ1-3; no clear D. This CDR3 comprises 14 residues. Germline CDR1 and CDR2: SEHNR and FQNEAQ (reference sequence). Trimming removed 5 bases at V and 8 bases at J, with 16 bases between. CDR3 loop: CASSPSARLDTIYF. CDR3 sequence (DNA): TGTGCCAGCAGCCCCTCGGCCCGGTTGGACACCATATATTTT.

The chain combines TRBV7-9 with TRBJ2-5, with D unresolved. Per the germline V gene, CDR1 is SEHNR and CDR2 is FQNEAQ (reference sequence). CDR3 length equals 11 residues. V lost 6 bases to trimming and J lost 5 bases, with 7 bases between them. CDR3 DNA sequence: TGTGCCAGCAGAAGGACGGAGACCCAGTACTTC. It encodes CASRRTETQYF.

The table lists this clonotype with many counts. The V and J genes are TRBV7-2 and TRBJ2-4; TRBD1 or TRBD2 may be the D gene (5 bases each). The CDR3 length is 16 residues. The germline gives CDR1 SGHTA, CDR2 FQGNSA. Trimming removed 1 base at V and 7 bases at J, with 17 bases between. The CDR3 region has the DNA TGTGCCAGCAGCTTAGAAGACAGACACCCGGGGAACATTCAGTACTTC. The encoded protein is CASSLEDRHPGNIQYF.

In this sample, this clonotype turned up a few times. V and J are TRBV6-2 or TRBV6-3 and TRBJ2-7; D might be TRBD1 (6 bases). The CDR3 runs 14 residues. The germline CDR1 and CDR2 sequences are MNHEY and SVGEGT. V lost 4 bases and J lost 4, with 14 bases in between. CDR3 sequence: CASSSIRQEYEQYF. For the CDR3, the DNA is TGTGCCAGCAGTTCTATCCGACAGGAGTACGAGCAGTACTTC.

CDR3 protein: CASGNDGTEHHLGYGYTF. DNA for the CDR3: TGTGCCAGCGGAAATGACGGGACGGAGCACCACCTTGGCTATGGCTACACCTTC. The chain has TRBV6-1 and TRBJ1-2, with D perhaps TRBD1 (5 bases). Trimming took 8 bases from V and 4 from J, leaving 29 bases between them. CDR1 and CDR2 from the germline V gene are MNHNS and SASEGT. The CDR3 is made up of 18 amino acids.

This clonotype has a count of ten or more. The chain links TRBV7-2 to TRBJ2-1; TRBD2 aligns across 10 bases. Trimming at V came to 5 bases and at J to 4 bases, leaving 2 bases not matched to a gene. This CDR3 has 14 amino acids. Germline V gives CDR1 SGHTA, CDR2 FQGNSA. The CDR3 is CASSERGGYNEQFF. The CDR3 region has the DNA TGTGCCAGCAGCGAGCGGGGGGGATACAATGAGCAGTTCTTC.

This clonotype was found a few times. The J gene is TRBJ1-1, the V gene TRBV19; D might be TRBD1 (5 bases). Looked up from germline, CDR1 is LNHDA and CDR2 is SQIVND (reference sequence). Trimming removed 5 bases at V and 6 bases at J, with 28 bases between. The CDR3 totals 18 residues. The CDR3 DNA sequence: TGTGCCAGTAGTTCGCCGACAGTCAGGTCCACCGGAACCCCTGAAGCTTTCTTT. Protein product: CASSSPTVRSTGTPEAFF.

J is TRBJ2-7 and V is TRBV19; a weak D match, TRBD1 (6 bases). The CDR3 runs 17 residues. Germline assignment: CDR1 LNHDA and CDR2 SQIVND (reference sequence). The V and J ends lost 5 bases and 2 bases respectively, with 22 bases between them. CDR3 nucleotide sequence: TGTGCCAGTAGTTCCCACCGGGACACCCCTTCTCCCTACGAGCAGTACTTC. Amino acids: CASSSHRDTPSPYEQYF.

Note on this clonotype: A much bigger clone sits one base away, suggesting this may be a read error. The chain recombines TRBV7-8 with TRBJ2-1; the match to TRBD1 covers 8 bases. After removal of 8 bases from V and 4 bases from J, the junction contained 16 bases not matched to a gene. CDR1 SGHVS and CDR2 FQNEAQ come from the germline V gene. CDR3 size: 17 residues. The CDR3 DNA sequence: TGTGCCAGCTGTTCAGGGACAGGCTTTCCACCTTACAATGAGCAGTTCTTC. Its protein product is CASCSGTGFPPYNEQFF.

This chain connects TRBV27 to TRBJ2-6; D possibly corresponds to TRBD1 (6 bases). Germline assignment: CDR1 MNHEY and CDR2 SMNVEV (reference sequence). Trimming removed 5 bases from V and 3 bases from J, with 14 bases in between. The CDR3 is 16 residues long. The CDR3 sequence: CASSKSRGSGANVLTF. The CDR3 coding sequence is TGTGCCAGCAGTAAATCCAGGGGAAGTGGGGCCAACGTCCTGACTTTC. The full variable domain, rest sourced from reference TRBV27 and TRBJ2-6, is EAQVTQNPRYLITVTGKKLTVTCSQNMNHEYMSWYRQDPGLGLRQIYYSMNVEVTDKGDVPEGYKVSRKEKRNFPLILESPSPNQTSLYFCASSKSRGSGANVLTFGAGSRLTVL.

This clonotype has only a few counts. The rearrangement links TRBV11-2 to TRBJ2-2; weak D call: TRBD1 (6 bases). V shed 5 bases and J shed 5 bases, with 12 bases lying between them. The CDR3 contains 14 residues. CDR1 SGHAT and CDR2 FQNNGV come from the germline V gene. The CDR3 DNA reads TGTGCCAGCAGCCCCGGACAGTGGACCGGGGAGCTGTTTTTT. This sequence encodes CASSPGQWTGELFF.

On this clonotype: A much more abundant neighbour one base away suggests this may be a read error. This chain's CDR3 is CASSQASGGLLGNIQYF. The CDR3 DNA follows: TGTGCCAGCAGCCAAGCTTCGGGGGGGCTTCTTGGAAACATTCAGTACTTC. This chain links TRBV4-2 with TRBJ2-4, with 8 bases fitting TRBD2. From germline, CDR1 is LGHNA and CDR2 YNFKEQ. The CDR3 has 17 residues. V lost 1 base, J lost 6 bases, and 11 bases stayed unmatched.

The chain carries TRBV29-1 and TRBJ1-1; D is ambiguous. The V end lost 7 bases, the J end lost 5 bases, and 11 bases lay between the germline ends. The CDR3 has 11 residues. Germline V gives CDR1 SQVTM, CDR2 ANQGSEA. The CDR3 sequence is CSAQRGTEAFF. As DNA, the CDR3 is TGCAGCGCCCAACGGGGTACTGAAGCTTTCTTT.

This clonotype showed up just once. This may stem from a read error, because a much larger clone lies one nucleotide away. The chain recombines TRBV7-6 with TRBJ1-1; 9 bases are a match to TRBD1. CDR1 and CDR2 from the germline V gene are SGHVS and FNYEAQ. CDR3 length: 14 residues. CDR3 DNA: TGTGTCAGCAGCGGGACAGGGAAGGACACTGAAGCTTTCTTT. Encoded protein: CVSSGTGKDTEAFF.

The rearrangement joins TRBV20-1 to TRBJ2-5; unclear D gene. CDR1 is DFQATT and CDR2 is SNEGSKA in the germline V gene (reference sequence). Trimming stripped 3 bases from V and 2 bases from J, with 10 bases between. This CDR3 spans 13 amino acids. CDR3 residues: CSARWPEQETQYF. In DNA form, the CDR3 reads TGCAGTGCTAGGTGGCCCGAACAAGAGACCCAGTACTTC.

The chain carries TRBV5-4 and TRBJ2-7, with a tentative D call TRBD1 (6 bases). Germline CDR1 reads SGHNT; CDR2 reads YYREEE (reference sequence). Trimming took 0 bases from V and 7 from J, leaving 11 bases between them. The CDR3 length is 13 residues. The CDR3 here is CASSLEGRGEQYV. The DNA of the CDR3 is TGTGCCAGCAGCTTGGAGGGCAGGGGAGAGCAGTACGTC.

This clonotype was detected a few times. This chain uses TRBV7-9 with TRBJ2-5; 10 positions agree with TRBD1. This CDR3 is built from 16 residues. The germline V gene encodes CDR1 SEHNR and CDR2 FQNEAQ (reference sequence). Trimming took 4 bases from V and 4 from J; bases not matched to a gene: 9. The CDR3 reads CASSSPRTGGGETQYF. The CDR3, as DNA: TGTGCCAGCAGCTCGCCCAGGACAGGGGGAGGAGAGACCCAGTACTTC.

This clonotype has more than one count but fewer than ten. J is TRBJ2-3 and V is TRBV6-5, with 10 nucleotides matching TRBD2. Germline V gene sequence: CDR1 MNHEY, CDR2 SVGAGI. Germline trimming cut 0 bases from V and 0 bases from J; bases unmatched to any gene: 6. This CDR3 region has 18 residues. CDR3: CASSYSSLAGASTDTQYF. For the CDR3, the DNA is TGTGCCAGCAGTTACTCGAGCCTAGCGGGAGCTAGCACAGATACGCAGTATTTT.

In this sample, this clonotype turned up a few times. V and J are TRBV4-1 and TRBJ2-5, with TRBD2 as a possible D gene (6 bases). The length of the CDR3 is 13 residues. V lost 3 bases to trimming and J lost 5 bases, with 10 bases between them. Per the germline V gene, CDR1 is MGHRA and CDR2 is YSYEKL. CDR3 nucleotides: TGCGCCAGCAGCCATGGCGGGACGGAGACCCAGTACTTC. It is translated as CASSHGGTETQYF.